What follows are 4 T cell receptor beta chains derived from one specimen sequenced in a study of glioma-infiltrating T cells after dendritic cell vaccination. The repertoire was sequenced with immunoSEQ multiplex PCR; TCRdb's copy has only in-frame clones and lacks some. The data show fewer than 90,000 clones, roughly four fifths seen once. Time point: after dendritic cell vaccination, including at tumor progression/relapse. The material was blood, obtained after dendritic cell vaccination. These receptors originate from a human donor with glioblastoma.

In this sample, this clone turned up a few times. V gene TRBV6-1 combines with J gene TRBJ1-1; D is possibly TRBD1 (5 bases). Trimming removed 6 bases at V and 0 bases at J, with 8 bases between. The germline V gene has CDR1 MNHNS and CDR2 SASEGT. This CDR3 has 13 residues. CDR3 in DNA: TGTGCCAGCAGGGTGACAGTGAACACTGAAGCTTTCTTT. This translates into CASRVTVNTEAFF.

This chain joins TRBV29-1 and TRBJ1-2; unclear D gene. Germline-derived CDR1 and CDR2 are SQVTM and ANQGSEA. The CDR3 is made up of 12 amino acids. V lost 5 bases to trimming and J lost 8 bases, with 15 bases between them. CDR3 DNA sequence: TGCAGCGTTCTTACAGCTTCCGAGGGCTACACCTTC. It translates to CSVLTASEGYTF.

The rearrangement links TRBV6-1 to TRBJ2-1, with D maybe TRBD1 (5 bases). V was trimmed by 1 base and J by 3 bases, leaving 10 bases between them. CDR3 length: 15 amino acids. Germline values: CDR1 MNHNS, CDR2 SASEGT. In nucleotides, the CDR3 is TGTGCCAGCAGTGAAGGACAGTCCCTCTACAATGAGCAGTTCTTC. It encodes CASSEGQSLYNEQFF.

The chain combines TRBV29-1 with TRBJ1-1; the match to TRBD1 covers 7 bases. Germline CDR1 reads SQVTM; CDR2 reads ANQGSEA. The CDR3 length is 14 residues. The trim removed 6 bases at V and 1 base at J, leaving 8 bases unmatched. The CDR3 sequence: CSVHRGLGNTEAFF. CDR3 nucleotides: TGCAGCGTACACAGGGGTCTGGGGAACACTGAAGCTTTCTTT.